This T cell receptor beta chain appears in the sequencing data of a study of T cells in Graves' hyperthyroidism and ophthalmopathy (dated by TCRdb to the late 2010s). For the study in its entirety: Peripheral blood was collected at initial diagnosis, before any treatment. The roughly 100 discovery patients were randomly divided into training and test sets at a 7:3 ratio. In six Graves' hyperthyroidism patients, the study also compared T-cell repertoires from thyroid tissue with T-cell repertoires from blood. Whether ophthalmopathy could be predicted prospectively was tested in an independent validation cohort made up of 18 to 20 hyperthyroidism patients plus 17 patients who later progressed to ophthalmopathy. Following sampling, methimazole starting at 30 mg daily was given to hyperthyroidism patients, and high-dose intravenous methylprednisolone was given to ophthalmopathy patients. The paper reports TCR Vbeta CDR3 sequencing of roughly 140 peripheral blood samples: approximately 41 ophthalmopathy, fewer than 85 hyperthyroidism and around 17 progressor patients. To identify TCR V-J signatures that set the groups apart, the researchers used a discovery cohort of more than 95 patients, made up of under 50 with Graves' ophthalmopathy and some 55 with stable Graves' hyperthyroidism.

The TCR beta CDR3 regions were amplified from RNA transcripts. A first-round RT-PCR of the TCR CDR3 used the HTBI primer set with the Qiagen OneStep RT-PCR kit. Libraries were constructed in a second round of multiplex PCR, after which size selection and purification were carried out. The libraries were sequenced on an Illumina HiSeq2000 using paired-end 100 bp reads. Per the original workflow: Raw data were processed with SOAPnuke, discarding reads with adapters, uncalled bases, mean Phred below 15, or no exact constant-primer or identifier match. COPE v1.2.5 was used to merge high-quality paired reads, and clonotypes were defined as unique nucleotide sequences. Clonotypes were aligned to IMGT TRBV, TRBD and TRBJ reference segments using MiTCR v1.1. Only V-J combinations with frequency above 0.0001, covering 98% to 99.2% of repertoires, were analysed. A TCS score was defined as the ratio between F50 (clonal expansion) and ExV (chaos), using BLOSUM62-based TCRdist between CDR3 peptides within each V-J. Welch's t-statistics and random forest reduced around 510 V-J features to 13, which were used in a naive Bayes classifier (R e1071). TCRdb applied fastp at Q25 and MiXCR to the public reads, then kept only in-frame beta chains. Here each entry gathers all rows of one CDR3 protein and keeps the most common genes and DNA. TCRdb assigned the V and J calls; the authors' analysis was not used. The sample table shows about 350,000 distinct CDR3 sequences, and around 18% are seen once. The leading ten clones occupy less than 20% of the sample.

There are many counts of this clonotype. The clone's antigen remains unknown. Base qualities were left out, and no much larger clone turns up one base away. V lost 1 base and J lost 3 bases; the stretch between them is 7 bases long. The CDR3 has 13 amino acids, counting the end cysteine and phenylalanine. Only CDR3 DNA remains: 39 bases, in frame from the first base. Ophthalmopathy patients had moderately to severely active disease, Clinical Activity Score of at least 3, NOSPECS grade of at least 4, and duration under 3 months. Patients with uncontrolled infections, other autoimmune diseases, pregnancy or lactation were excluded. Diagnoses were established on the basis of clinical symptoms, serum thyroxine and TRAb, thyroid ultrasound, and orbital computed tomography. PBMCs were isolated from more than 8 ml of fresh peripheral blood by Ficoll-Paque density gradient centrifugation. Total RNA was extracted with Trizol reagent, and quality was checked on an Agilent 2100 Bioanalyzer.

The paper as a whole reports these results and caveats: In validation, progression to ophthalmopathy was predicted by the model with nearly 71% sensitivity and 72.22% specificity, a median of approximately 6.5 months before onset. Most expanded thyroid clonotypes (frequency above 0.001) were also found in blood, which suggests that blood repertoires may mirror thyroid immune responses. Ophthalmopathy was separated from stable hyperthyroidism by a 13 V-J signature model, with 87.88% sensitivity and about 81% specificity obtained in cross-validation and 80%/75% obtained in testing. No statistical method was used to fix the sample size in advance, and group allocation was not hidden from the investigators.

Sequencing input: blood. The rearrangement joined TRBV12-3 or TRBV12-4 to TRBJ2-7; the D gene cannot be resolved reliably. The TCR comes from a middle-aged woman with Graves' ophthalmopathy. The nucleotide sequence is given as TGTGCCAGCAGTTTAGGTCCCGACTACGAGCAGTACTTC. Translated, this gives CASSLGPDYEQYF.